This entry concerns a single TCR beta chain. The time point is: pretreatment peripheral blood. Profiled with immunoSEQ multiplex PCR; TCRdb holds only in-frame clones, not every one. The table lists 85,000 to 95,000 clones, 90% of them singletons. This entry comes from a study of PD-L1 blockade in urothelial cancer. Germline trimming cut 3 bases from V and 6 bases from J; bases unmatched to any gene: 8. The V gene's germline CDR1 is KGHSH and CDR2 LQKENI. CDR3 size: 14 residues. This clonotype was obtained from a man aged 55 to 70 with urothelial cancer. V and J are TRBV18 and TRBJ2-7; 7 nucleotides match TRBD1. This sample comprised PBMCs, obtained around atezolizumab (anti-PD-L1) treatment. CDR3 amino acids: CASSPRDSLSEQYF. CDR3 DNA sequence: TGTGCCAGCTCACCCCGGGACAGCCTGTCCGAGCAGTACTTC.